This T cell receptor (beta chain) is drawn from a study of T cell responses to AZD1222 COVID-19 vaccine. Points on this clone: Its specificity is not known.

Germline V gene data show CDR1 as MNHEY and CDR2 as SMNVEV (reference sequence). CDR3 length: 17 residues. With 3 bases clipped from V and 1 base from J, the junction kept 8 bases outside the gene matches. Libraries were prepared by immunoSEQ multiplex PCR; TCRdb keeps only in-frame clonotypes and omits some of them. The table shows around 100,000 clones, with over 70% occurring only once. Regarding the study as a whole: Scientists sampled the repertoires only once the peak T cell response had passed.

The sample in question was peripheral blood, obtained on day 0 of AZD1222 vaccination. The sequence came from an adult in good health. The rearrangement uses TRBV27 and TRBJ2-5; 10 nucleotides agree with TRBD2. DNA for the CDR3: TGTGCCAGCAGTTTCGGGCTAGCGGGAGTGCCCCAAGAGACCCAGTACTTC. It specifies CASSFGLAGVPQETQYF.